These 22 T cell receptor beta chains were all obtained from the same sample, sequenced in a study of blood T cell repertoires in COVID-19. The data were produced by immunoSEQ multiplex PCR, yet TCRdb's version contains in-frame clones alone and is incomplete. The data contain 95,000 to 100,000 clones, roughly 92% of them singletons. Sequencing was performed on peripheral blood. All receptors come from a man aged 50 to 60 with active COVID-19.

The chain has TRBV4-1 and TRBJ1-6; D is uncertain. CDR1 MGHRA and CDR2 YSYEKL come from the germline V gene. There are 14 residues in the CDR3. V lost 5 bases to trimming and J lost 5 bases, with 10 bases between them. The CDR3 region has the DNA TGCGCCAGCAGCAGTTGGGAGGATAATTCACCCCTCCACTTT. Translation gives CASSSWEDNSPLHF.

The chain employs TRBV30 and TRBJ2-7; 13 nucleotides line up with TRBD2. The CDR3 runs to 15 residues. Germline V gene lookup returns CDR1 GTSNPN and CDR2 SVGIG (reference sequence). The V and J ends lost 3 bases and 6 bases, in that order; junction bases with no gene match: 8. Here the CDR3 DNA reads TGTGCCTGGAGCGGACTAGCGGGAGTTCTGAGCGAGCAGTACTTC. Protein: CAWSGLAGVLSEQYF.

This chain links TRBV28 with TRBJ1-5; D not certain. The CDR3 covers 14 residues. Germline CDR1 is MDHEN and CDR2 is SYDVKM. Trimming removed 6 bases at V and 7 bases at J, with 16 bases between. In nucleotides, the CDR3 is TGTGCCAGCAGCCCCGGACTCGGAGGACAGCCCCAGCATTTT. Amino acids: CASSPGLGGQPQHF.

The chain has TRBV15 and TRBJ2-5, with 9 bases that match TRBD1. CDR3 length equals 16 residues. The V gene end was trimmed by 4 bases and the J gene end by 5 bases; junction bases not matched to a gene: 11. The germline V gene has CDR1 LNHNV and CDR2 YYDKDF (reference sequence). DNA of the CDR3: TGTGCCACCAGCAAAGAACAGGGGGCGCCCCGGGAGACCCAGTACTTC. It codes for CATSKEQGAPRETQYF.

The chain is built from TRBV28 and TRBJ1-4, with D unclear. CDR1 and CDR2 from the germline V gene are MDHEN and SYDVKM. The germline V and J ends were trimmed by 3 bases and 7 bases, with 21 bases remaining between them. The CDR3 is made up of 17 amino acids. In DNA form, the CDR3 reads TGTGCCAGCAGTTTTTTAGGAGGGAGGGATGGGCGTGAAAAACTGTTTTTT. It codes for CASSFLGGRDGREKLFF.

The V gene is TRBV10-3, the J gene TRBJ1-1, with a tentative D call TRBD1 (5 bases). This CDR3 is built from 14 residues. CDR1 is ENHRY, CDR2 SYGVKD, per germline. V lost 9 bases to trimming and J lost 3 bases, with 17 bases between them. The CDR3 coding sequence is TGTGCCATGGCCGCGGGGGTGAGGGACACTGAAGCTTTCTTT. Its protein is CAMAAGVRDTEAFF.

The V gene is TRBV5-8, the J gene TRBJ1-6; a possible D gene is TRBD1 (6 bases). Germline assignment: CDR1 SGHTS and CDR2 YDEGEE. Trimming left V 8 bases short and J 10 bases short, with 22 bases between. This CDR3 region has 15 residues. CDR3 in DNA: TGTGCCAGTAGTACCGGACAGTCGAATTCCTCACCCCTCCACTTT. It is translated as CASSTGQSNSSPLHF.

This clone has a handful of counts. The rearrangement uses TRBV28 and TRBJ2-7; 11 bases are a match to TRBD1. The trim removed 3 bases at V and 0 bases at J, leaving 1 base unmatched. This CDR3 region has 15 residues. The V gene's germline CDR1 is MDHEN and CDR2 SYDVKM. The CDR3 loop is CASSFGTGGSYEQYF. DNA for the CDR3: TGTGCCAGCAGTTTCGGGACAGGGGGCTCCTACGAGCAGTACTTC.

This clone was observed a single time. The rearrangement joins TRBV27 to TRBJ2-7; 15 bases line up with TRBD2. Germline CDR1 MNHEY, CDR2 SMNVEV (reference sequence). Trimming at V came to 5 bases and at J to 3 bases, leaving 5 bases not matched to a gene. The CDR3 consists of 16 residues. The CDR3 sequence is CASSTGTSGRNYEQYF. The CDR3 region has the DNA TGTGCCAGCAGTACCGGGACTAGCGGGAGGAACTACGAGCAGTACTTC.

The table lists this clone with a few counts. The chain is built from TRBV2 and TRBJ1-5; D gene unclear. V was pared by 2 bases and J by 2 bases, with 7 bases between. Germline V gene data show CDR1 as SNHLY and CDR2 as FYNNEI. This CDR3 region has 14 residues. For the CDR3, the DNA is TGTGCCAGCAGTGAAAGTATAGGCAATCAGCCCCAGCATTTT. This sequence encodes CASSESIGNQPQHF.

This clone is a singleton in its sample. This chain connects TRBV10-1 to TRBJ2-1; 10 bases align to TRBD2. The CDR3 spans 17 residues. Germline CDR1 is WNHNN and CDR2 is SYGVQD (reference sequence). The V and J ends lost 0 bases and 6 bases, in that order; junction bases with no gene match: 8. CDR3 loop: CASSESRLAGALNEQFF. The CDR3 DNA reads TGCGCCAGCAGTGAGTCGAGGCTAGCGGGAGCCCTCAATGAGCAGTTCTTC.

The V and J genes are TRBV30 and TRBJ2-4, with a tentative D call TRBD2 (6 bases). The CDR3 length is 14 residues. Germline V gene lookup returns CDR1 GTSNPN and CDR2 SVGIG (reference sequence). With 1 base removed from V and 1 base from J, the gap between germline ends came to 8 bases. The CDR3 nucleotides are TGTGCCTGGAGTGGAGGAGGGGCCAAAAACATTCAGTACTTC. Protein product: CAWSGGGAKNIQYF.

CDR3 coding DNA: TGTGCCAGCAGTTGGGATAGCGGGGGCACAGATACGCAGTATTTT. Translating gives CASSWDSGGTDTQYF. V is TRBV27 and J is TRBJ2-3, with 8 bases that match TRBD2. In germline, CDR1 is MNHEY, CDR2 SMNVEV (reference sequence). This CDR3 has 15 residues. After removal of 4 bases from V and 1 base from J, the junction contained 4 bases not matched to a gene.

In nucleotides, the CDR3 is TGTGCCAGCAGTCCCTGGTCAGGTTCCTACGAGCAGTACTTC. This encodes CASSPWSGSYEQYF. V and J are TRBV6-2 or TRBV6-3 and TRBJ2-7; D not certain. Trimming left V 5 bases short and J 1 base short, with 12 bases between. The CDR3 is 14 amino acids. The germline V gene encodes CDR1 MNHEY and CDR2 SVGEGT.

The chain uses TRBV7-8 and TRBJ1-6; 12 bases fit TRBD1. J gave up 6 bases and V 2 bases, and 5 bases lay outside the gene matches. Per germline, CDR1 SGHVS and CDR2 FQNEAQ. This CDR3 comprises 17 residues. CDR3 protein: CASSLMGQGASNSPLHF. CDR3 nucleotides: TGTGCCAGCAGCTTAATGGGACAGGGGGCTTCTAATTCACCCCTCCACTTT.

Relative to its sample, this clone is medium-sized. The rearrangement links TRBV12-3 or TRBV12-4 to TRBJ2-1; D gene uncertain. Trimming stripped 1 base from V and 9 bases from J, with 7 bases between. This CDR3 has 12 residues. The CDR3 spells CASSLGLAEQFF. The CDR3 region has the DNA TGTGCCAGCAGTTTAGGGCTCGCTGAGCAGTTCTTC.

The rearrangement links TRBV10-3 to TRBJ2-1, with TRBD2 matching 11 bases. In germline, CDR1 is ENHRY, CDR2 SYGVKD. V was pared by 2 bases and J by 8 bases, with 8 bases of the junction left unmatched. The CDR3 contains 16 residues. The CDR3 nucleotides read TGTGCCATCAGTGAGCCCACTAGCGGGAGTCTGGATGAGCAGTTCTTC. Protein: CAISEPTSGSLDEQFF.

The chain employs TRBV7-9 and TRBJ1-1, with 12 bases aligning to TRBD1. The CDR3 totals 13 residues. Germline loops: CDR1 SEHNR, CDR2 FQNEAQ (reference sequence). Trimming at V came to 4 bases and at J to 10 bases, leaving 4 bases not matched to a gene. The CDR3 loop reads CASSSGQGARAFF. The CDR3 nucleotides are TGTGCCAGCAGCTCGGGACAGGGGGCGCGAGCTTTCTTT.

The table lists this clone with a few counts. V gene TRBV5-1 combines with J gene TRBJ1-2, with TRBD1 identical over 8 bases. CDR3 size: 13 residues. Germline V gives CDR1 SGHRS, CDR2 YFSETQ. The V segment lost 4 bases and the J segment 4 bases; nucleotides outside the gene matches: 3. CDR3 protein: CASSPGTGYGYTF. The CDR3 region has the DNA TGCGCCAGCAGCCCGGGGACAGGCTATGGCTACACCTTC.

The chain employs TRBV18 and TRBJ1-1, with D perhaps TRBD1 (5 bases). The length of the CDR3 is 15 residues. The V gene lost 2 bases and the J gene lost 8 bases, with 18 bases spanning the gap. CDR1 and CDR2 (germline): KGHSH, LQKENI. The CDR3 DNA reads TGTGCCAGCTCACCAGGGGCGAACAGGTATGAAGAAGCTTTCTTT. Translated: CASSPGANRYEEAFF.

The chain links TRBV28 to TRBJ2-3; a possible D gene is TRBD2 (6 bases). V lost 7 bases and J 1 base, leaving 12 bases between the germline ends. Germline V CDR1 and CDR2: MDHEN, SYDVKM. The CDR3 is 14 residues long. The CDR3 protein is CASTGGIGTDTQYF. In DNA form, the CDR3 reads TGTGCCAGCACGGGCGGGATAGGCACAGATACGCAGTATTTT.

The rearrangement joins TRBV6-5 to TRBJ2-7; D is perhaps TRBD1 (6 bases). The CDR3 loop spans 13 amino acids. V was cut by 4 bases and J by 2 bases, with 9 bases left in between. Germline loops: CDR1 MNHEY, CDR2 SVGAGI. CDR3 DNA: TGTGCCAGCAGTTCCGAGGGGGCCTACGAGCAGTACTTC. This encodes CASSSEGAYEQYF.